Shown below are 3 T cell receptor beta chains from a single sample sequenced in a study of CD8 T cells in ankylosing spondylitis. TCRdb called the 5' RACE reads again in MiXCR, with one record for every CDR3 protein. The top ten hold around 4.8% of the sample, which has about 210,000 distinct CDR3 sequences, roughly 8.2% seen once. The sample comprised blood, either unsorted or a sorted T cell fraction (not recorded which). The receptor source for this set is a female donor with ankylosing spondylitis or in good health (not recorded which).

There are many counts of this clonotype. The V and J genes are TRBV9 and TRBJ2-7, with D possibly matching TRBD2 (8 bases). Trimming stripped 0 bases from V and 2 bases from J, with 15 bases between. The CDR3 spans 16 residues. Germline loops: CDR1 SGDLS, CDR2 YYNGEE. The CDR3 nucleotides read TGTGCCAGCAGCGTAGCGGGGGGGGGACAGACCTACGAGCAGTACTTC. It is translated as CASSVAGGGQTYEQYF.

CDR3 sequence: CASSLPGGRQFF. CDR3 nucleotide sequence: TGTGCCAGCAGCCTTCCTGGGGGACGGCAGTTCTTC. The J gene is TRBJ2-1, the V gene TRBV7-3; D might be TRBD1 or TRBD2, each matching 5 bases. Trimming stripped 5 bases from V and 12 bases from J, with 14 bases between. CDR3 length equals 12 residues. The germline V gene encodes CDR1 SGHTA and CDR2 FQGTGA.

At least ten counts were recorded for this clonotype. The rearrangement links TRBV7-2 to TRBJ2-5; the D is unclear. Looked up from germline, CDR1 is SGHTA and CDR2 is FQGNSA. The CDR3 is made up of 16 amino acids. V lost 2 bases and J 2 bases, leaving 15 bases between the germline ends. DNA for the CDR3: TGTGCCAGCAGCTTACCCGGCGGCGGAAGTCAAGAGACCCAGTACTTC. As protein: CASSLPGGGSQETQYF.